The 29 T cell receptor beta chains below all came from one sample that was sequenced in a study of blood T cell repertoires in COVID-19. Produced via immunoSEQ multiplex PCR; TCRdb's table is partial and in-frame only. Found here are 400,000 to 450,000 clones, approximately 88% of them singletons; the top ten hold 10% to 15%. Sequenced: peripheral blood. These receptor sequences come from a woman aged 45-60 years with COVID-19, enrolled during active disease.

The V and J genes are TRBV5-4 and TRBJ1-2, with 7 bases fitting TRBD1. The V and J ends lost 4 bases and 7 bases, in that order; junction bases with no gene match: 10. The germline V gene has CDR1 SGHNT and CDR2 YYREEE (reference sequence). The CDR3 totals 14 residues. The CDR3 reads CASSPTGRRSGYTF. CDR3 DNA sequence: TGTGCCAGCAGCCCGACAGGGCGACGGAGTGGCTACACCTTC.

The CDR3 DNA follows: TGTGCCAGCGCCCGAATACGGGGTTCGGGGAACACTGAAGCTTTCTTT. Its protein is CASARIRGSGNTEAFF. The J gene is TRBJ1-1, the V gene TRBV3-1 (or the pseudogene TRBV3-2); D is unclear. The V and J ends lost 8 bases and 1 base respectively, with 20 bases between them. Looked up from germline, CDR1 is LGHDT and CDR2 is YNNKEL (reference sequence). This CDR3 spans 16 amino acids.

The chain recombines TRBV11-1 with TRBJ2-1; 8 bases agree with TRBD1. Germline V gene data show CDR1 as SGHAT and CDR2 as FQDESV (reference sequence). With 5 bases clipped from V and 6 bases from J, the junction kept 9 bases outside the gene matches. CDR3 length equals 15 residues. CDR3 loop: CASSPQGAVGNEQFF. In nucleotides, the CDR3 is TGTGCCAGCAGCCCCCAGGGGGCGGTGGGCAATGAGCAGTTCTTC.

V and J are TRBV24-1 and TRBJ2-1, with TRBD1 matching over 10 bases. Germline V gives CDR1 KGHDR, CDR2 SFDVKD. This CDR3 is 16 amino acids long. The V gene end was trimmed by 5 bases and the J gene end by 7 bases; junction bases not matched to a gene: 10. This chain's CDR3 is CATSAPTGGLLNEQFF. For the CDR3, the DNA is TGTGCCACCAGTGCTCCGACAGGGGGCCTGTTAAATGAGCAGTTCTTC.

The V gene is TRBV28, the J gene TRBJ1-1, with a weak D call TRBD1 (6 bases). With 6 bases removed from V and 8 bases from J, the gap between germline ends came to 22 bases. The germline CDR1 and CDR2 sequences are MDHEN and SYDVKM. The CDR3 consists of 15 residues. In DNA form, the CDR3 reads TGTGCCAGCAGCACGGGGGGGGCCGAGGTTACCGAAGCTTTCTTT. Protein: CASSTGGAEVTEAFF.

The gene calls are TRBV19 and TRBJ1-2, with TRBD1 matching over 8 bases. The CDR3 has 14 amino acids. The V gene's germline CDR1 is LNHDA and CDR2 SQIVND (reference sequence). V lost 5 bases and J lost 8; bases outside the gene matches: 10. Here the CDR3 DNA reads TGTGCCAGTAGTCCCCGACAGGGGCGGCGGGGCTACACCTTC. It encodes CASSPRQGRRGYTF.

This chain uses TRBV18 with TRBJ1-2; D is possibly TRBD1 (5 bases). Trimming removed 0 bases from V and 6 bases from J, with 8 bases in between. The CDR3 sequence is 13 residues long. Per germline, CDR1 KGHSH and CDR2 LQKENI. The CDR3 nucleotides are TGTGCCAGCTCACCACCGGCCAGGGATGGCTACACCTTC. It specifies CASSPPARDGYTF.

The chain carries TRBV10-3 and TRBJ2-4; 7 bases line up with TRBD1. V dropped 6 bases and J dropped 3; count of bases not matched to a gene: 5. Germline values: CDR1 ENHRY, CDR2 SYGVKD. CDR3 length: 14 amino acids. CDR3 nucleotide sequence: TGTGCCATCAGACCTTGGGACAGCAAAAACATTCAGTACTTC. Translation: CAIRPWDSKNIQYF.

CDR3 sequence (DNA): TGTGCCAGCAGTCAGGGGCACGAGCAGTACTTC. Its protein is CASSQGHEQYF. This chain connects TRBV12-3 or TRBV12-4 to TRBJ2-7; a weak D match, TRBD1 (6 bases). V lost 5 bases, J lost 5 bases, and 7 bases lay in between. The CDR3 is made up of 11 amino acids.

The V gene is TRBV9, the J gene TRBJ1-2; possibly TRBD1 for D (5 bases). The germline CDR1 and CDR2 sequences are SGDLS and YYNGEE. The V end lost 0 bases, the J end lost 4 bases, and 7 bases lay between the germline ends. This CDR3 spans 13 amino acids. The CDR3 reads CASSVGGAYGYTF. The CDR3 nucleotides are TGTGCCAGCAGCGTAGGGGGCGCCTATGGCTACACCTTC.

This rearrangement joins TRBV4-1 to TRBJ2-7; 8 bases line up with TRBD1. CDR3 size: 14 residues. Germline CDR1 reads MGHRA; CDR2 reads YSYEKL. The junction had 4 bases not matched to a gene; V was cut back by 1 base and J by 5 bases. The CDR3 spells CASSQGDRFNEQYF. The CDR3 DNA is TGCGCCAGCAGCCAAGGGGACAGGTTCAACGAGCAGTACTTC.

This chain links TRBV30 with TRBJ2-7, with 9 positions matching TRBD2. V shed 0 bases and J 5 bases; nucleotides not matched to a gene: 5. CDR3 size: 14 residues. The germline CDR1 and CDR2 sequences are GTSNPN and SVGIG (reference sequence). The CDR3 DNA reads TGTGCCTGGAGTGTTAGGCGGGGGGGGGACGAGCAGTACTTC. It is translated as CAWSVRRGGDEQYF.

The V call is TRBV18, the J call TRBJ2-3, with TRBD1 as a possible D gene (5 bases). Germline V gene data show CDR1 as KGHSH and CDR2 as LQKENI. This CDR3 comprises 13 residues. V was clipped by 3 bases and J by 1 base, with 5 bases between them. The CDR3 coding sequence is TGTGCCAGCTCACCCAGGGGCACAGATACGCAGTATTTT. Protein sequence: CASSPRGTDTQYF.

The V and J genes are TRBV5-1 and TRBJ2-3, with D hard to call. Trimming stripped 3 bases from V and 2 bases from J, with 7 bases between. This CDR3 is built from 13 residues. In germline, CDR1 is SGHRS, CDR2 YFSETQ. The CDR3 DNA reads TGCGCCAGCAGCTCCTTCCTCACAGATACGCAGTATTTT. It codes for CASSSFLTDTQYF.

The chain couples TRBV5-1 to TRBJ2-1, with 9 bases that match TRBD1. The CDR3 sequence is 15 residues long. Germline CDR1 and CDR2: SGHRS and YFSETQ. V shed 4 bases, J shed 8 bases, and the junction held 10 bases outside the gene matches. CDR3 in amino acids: CASSGTGTGRDEQFF. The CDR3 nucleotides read TGCGCCAGCAGCGGAACCGGGACAGGGCGCGATGAGCAGTTCTTC.

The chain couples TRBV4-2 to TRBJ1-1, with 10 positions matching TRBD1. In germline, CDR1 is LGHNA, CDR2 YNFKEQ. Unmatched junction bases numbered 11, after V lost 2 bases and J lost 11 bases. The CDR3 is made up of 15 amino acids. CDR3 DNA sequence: TGTGCCAGCAGCCAACGTCCGGGACAGGGGCTATCGGCTTTCTTT. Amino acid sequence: CASSQRPGQGLSAFF.

CDR3 DNA sequence: TGTGCCAGCACCCGAATAAGGGACAGCACCTATAATTCACCCCTCCACTTT. This gives the protein CASTRIRDSTYNSPLHF. The V call is TRBV11-2, the J call TRBJ1-6; 7 bases match TRBD1. This CDR3 spans 17 amino acids. Germline CDR1 SGHAT, CDR2 FQNNGV. V lost 7 bases and J lost 2; bases outside the gene matches: 11.

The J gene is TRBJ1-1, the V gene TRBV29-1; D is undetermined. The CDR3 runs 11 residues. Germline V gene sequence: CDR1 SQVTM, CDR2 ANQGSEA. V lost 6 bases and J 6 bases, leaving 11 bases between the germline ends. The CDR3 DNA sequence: TGCAGCGTGTATACAAGCGCTGAAGCTTTCTTT. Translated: CSVYTSAEAFF.

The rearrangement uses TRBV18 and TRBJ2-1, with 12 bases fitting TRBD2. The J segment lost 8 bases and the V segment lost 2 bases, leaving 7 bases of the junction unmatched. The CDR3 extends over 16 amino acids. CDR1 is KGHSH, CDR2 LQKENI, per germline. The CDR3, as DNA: TGTGCCAGCTCACCAAAGGTGACTAGCGGGGGCTATGAGCAGTTCTTC. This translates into CASSPKVTSGGYEQFF.

CDR3 coding DNA: TGTGCCAGCTCACCTGCCCAGGGAAGAGAAAAACTGTTTTTT. Protein: CASSPAQGREKLFF. V gene TRBV18 combines with J gene TRBJ1-4, with a tentative D call TRBD1 (5 bases). The CDR3 runs 14 residues. The germline gives CDR1 KGHSH, CDR2 LQKENI. V gave up 3 bases and J gave up 8 bases, with 13 bases separating them.

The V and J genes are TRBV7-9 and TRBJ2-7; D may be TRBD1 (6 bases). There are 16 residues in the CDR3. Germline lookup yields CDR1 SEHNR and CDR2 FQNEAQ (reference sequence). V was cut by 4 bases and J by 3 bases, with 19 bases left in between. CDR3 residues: CASSSKGPAQGYEQYF. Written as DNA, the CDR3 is TGTGCCAGCAGCTCGAAGGGACCAGCACAGGGCTACGAGCAGTACTTC.

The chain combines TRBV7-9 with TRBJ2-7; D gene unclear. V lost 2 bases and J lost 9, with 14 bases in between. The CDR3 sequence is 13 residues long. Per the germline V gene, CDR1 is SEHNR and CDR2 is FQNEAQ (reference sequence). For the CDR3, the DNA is TGTGCCAGCAGCTTAACTTCCTCCTCGTGGCAGTACTTC. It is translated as CASSLTSSSWQYF.

The CDR3 sequence: CAWLRRAGGYTF. CDR3 nucleotide sequence: TGTGCCTGGCTTAGGAGAGCGGGGGGCTACACCTTC. The chain links TRBV30 to TRBJ1-2; D remains ambiguous. CDR3 length equals 12 residues. V lost 5 bases to trimming and J lost 8 bases, with 15 bases between them. From germline, CDR1 is GTSNPN and CDR2 SVGIG (reference sequence).

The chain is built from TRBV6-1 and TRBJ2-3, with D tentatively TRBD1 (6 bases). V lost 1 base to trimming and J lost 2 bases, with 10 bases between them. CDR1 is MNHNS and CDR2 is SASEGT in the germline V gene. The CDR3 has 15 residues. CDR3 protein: CASSEETGFTDTQYF. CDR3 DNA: TGTGCCAGCAGTGAAGAGACAGGCTTCACAGATACGCAGTATTTT.

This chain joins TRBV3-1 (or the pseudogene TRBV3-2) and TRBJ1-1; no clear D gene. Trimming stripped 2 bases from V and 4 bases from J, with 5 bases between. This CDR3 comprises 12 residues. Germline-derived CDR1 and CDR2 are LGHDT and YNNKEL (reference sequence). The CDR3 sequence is CASSQLLTEAFF. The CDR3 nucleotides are TGTGCCAGCAGCCAATTACTCACTGAAGCTTTCTTT.

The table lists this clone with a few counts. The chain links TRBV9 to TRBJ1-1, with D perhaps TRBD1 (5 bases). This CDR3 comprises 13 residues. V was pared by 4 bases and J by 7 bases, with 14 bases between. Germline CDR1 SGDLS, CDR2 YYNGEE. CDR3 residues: CASSPLQGGEAFF. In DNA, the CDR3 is TGTGCCAGCAGCCCTCTCCAGGGCGGTGAAGCTTTCTTT.

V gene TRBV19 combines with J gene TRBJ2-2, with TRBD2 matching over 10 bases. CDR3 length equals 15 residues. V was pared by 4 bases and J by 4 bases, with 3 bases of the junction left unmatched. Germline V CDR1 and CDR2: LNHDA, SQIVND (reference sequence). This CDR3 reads CASSRLAGGTGELFF. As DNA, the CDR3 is TGTGCCAGTAGTAGACTAGCGGGCGGCACCGGGGAGCTGTTTTTT.

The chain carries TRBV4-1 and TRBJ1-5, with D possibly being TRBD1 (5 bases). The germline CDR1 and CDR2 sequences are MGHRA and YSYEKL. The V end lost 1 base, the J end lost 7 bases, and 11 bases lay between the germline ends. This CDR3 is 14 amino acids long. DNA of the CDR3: TGCGCCAGCAGCCAAGGACAGTATTCCCAGCCCCAGCATTTT. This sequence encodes CASSQGQYSQPQHF.

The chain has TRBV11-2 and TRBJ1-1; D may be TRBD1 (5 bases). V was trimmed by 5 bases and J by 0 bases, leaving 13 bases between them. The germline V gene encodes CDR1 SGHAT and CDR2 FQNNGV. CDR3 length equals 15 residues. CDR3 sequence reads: CASSRAGPMNTEAFF. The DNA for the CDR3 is TGTGCCAGCAGCAGGGCAGGGCCCATGAACACTGAAGCTTTCTTT. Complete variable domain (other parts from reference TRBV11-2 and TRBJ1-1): EAGVAQSPRYKIIEKRQSVAFWCNPISGHATLYWYQQILGQGPKLLIQFQNNGVVDDSQLPKDRFSAERLKGVDSTLKIQPAKLEDSAVYLCASSRAGPMNTEAFFGQGTRLTVV.